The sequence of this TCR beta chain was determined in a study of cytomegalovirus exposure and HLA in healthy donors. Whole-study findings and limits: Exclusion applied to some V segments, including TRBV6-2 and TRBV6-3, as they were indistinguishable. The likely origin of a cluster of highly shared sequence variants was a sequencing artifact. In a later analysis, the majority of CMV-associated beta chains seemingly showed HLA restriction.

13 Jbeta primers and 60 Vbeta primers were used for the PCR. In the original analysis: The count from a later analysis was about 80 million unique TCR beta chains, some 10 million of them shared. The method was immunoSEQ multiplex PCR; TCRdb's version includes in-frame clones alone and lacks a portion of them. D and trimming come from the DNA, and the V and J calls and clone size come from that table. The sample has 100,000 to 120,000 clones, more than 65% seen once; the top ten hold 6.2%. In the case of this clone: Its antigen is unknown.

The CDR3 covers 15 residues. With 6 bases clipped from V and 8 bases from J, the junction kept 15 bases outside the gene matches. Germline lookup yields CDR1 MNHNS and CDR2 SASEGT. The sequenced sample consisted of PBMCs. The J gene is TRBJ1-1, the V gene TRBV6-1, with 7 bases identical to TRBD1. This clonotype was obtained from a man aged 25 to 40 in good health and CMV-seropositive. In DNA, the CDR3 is TGTGCCAGCAGGGATCTCGAACGGGACAGACCCGAAGCTTTCTTT. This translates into CASRDLERDRPEAFF.